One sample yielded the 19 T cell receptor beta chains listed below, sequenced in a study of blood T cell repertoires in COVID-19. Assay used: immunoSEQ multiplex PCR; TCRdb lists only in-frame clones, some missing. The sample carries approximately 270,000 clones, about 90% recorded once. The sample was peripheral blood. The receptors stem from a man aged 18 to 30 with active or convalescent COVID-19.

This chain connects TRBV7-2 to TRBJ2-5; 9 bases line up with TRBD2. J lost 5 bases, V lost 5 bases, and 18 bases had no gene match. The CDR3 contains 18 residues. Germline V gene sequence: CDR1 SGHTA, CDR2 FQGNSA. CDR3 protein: CASSASLSGSAIGETQYF. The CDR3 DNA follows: TGTGCCAGCAGCGCGAGTCTTAGCGGGAGCGCCATAGGGGAGACCCAGTACTTC. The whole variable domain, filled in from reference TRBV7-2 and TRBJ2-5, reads GAGVSQSPSNKVTEKGKDVELRCDPISGHTALYWYRQSLGQGLEFLIYFQGNSAPDKSGLPSDRFSAERTGGSVSTLTIQRTQQEDSAVYLCASSASLSGSAIGETQYFGPGTRLLVL.

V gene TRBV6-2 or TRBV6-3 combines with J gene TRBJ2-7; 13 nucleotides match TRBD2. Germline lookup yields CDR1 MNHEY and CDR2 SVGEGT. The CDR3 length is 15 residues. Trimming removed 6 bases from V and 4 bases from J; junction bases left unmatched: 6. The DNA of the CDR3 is TGTGCCAGCAGCCCCCGGACTAGCGGGAGTTACGAGCAGTACTTC. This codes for CASSPRTSGSYEQYF.

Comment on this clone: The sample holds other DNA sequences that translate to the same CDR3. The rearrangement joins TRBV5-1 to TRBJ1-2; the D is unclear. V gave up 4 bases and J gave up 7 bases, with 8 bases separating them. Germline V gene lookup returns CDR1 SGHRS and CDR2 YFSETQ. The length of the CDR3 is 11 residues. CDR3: CASSPGGGYTF. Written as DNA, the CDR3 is TGCGCCAGCAGCCCCGGCGGTGGCTACACCTTC.

The CDR3 nucleotides read TGTGCCACCGACAGGAGGGGGCCGTACGAGCAGTACTTC. Its translation: CATDRRGPYEQYF. The chain uses TRBV28 and TRBJ2-7, with a weak D call TRBD1 (7 bases). Germline values: CDR1 MDHEN, CDR2 SYDVKM. Trimming shortened V by 10 bases and J by 4 bases, and 17 bases separated the two germline ends. The CDR3 is 13 amino acids.

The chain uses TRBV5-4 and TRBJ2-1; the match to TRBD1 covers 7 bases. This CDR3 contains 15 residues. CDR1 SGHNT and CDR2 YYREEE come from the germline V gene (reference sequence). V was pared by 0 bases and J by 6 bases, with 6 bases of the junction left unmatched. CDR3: CASSLGDRDINEQFF. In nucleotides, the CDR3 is TGTGCCAGCAGCTTGGGAGACAGGGATATCAATGAGCAGTTCTTC. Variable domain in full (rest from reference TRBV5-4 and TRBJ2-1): ETGVTQSPTHLIKTRGQQVTLRCSSQSGHNTVSWYQQALGQGPQFIFQYYREEENGRGNFPPRFSGLQFPNYSSELNVNALELDDSALYLCASSLGDRDINEQFFGPGTRLTVL.

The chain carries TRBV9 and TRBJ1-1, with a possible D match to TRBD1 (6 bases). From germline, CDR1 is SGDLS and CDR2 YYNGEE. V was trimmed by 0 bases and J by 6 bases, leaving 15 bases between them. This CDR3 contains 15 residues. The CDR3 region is CASSVALGGQAEAFF. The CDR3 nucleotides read TGTGCCAGCAGCGTAGCCCTCGGGGGGCAGGCTGAAGCTTTCTTT.

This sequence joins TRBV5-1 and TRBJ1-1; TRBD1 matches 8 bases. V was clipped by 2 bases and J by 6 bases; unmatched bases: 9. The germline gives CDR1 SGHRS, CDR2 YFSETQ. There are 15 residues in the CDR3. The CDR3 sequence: CASSFRTGSSSEAFF. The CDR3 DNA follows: TGCGCCAGCAGCTTTAGGACAGGGAGTAGCTCTGAAGCTTTCTTT. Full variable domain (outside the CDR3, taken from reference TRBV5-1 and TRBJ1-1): KAGVTQTPRYLIKTRGQQVTLSCSPISGHRSVSWYQQTPGQGLQFLFEYFSETQRNKGNFPGRFSGRQFSNSRSEMNVSTLELGDSALYLCASSFRTGSSSEAFFGQGTRLTVV.

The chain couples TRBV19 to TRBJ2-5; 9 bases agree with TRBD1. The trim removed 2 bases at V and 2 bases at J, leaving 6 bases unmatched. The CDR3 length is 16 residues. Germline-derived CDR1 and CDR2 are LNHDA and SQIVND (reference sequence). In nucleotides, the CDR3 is TGTGCCAGTAGTATAAGGGGGACAGGGCGGCAAGAGACCCAGTACTTC. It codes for CASSIRGTGRQETQYF.

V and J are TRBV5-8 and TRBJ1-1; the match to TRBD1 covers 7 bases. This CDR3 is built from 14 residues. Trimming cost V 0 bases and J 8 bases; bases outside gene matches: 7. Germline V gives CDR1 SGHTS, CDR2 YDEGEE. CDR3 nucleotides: TGTGCCAGCAGCTTGGTACAGGGGTCCTACGAAGCTTTCTTT. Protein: CASSLVQGSYEAFF.

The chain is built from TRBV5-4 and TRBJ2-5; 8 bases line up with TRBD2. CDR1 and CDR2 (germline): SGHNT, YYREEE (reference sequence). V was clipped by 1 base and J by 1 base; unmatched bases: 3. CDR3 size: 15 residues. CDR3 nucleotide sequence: TGTGCCAGCAGCTTGCGGGGGGGTCTCCAAGAGACCCAGTACTTC. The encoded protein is CASSLRGGLQETQYF.

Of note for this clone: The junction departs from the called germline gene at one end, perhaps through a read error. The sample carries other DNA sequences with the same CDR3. The CDR3 is CAWSLGRQGGLDTF. Written as DNA, the CDR3 is TGTGCCTGGAGTTTAGGGCGACAGGGGGGGCTGGACACCTTT. This chain joins TRBV30 and TRBJ1-2, with 9 bases matching TRBD1. CDR3 length: 14 amino acids. The germline gives CDR1 GTSNPN, CDR2 SVGIG (reference sequence).

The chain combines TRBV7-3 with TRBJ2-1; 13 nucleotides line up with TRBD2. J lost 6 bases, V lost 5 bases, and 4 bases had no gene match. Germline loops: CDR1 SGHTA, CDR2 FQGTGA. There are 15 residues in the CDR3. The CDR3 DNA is TGTGCCAGCAGCCTTCGACTAGCGGGGGGCAATGAGCAGTTCTTC. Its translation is CASSLRLAGGNEQFF.

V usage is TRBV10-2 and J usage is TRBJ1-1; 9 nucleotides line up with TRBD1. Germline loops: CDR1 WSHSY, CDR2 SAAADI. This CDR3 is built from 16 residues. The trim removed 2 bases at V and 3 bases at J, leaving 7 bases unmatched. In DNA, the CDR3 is TGCGCCAGCAGTGAGGTCCCGGGACAGGGTTACACTGAAGCTTTCTTT. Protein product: CASSEVPGQGYTEAFF.

CDR3 amino acids: CSANRVGYTF. In DNA form, the CDR3 reads TGCAGTGCCAACAGGGTTGGCTACACCTTC. This rearrangement joins TRBV20-1 to TRBJ1-2, with a possible D match to TRBD1 (6 bases). Trimming cost V 6 bases and J 7 bases, with 9 bases left between them. Germline loops: CDR1 DFQATT, CDR2 SNEGSKA (reference sequence). This CDR3 contains 10 residues.

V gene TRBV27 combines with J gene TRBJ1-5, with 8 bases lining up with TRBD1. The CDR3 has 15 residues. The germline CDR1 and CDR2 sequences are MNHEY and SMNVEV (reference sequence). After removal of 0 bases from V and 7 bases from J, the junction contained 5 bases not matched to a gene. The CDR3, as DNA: TGTGCCAGCAGTTTATCGGGACAGGCCCAACAGCCCCAGCATTTT. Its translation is CASSLSGQAQQPQHF.

As DNA, the CDR3 is TGTGCCAGCAGCGTAGCTGATGGTGCTAGCGGGAAGACTAGCACAGATACGCAGTATTTT. Its protein is CASSVADGASGKTSTDTQYF. This chain uses TRBV9 with TRBJ2-3, with TRBD2 matching 9 bases. In germline, CDR1 is SGDLS, CDR2 YYNGEE. J lost 0 bases, V lost 0 bases, and 14 bases had no gene match. This CDR3 is 20 amino acids long.

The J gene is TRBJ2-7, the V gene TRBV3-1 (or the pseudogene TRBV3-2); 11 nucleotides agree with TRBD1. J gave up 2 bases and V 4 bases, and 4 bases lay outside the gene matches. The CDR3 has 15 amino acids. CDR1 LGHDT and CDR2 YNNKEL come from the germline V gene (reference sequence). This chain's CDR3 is CASSRRGQGAYEQYF. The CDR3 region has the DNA TGTGCCAGCAGCCGACGGGGACAGGGGGCCTACGAGCAGTACTTC.

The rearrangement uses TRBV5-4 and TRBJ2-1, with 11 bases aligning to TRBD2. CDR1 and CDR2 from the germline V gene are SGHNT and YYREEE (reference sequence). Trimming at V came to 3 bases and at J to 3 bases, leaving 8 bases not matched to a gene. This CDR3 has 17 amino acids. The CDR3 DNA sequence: TGTGCCAGCAGCTCTCCGGGACTAGCGGTACTCTACAATGAGCAGTTCTTC. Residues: CASSSPGLAVLYNEQFF.

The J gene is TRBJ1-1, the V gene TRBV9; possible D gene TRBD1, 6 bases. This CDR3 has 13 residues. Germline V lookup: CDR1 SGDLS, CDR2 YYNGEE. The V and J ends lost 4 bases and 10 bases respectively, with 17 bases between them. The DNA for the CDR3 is TGTGCCAGCAGCTTGACGCCACAGGGTTCAGCTTTCTTT. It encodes CASSLTPQGSAFF.